The rows below give T cell receptor beta chains drawn from one sample of a study of blood T cell repertoires in COVID-19. Generated by immunoSEQ multiplex PCR, the TCRdb table keeps only in-frame clones and is missing some. The profile shows around 72,000 clones, about 80% of them singletons. The sample taken for sequencing was peripheral blood. The receptors originated from a human donor in a cohort sampled during active COVID-19. Each CDR3 is given without its conserved first and last residue.

V,length,J,CDR3
TRBV30,12,TRBJ1-1,AWSEGQRGTEAF
TRBV11-3,14,TRBJ1-2,ASSLDLGQTNYGYT
TRBV5-5,12,TRBJ1-2,ASSRDRGEDGYT
TRBV11-2,14,TRBJ2-7,ASSLRRDRGYHEQY
TRBV10-3,13,TRBJ2-7,AISDTSGGAHEQY
TRBV2,13,TRBJ2-7,ASTGLAGQTYEQY
TRBV6-1,13,TRBJ1-3,ASSEGTGGGNTIY
TRBV3-1/TRBV3-2,12,TRBJ1-4,ASSLGLNNEKLF
TRBV6-5,11,TRBJ1-2,ASTKGGDYGYT
TRBV6-1,15,TRBJ1-4,ASSGHRGPPNNEKLF
TRBV29-1,14,TRBJ1-1,SVEDPRGFVNTEAF
TRBV11-2,14,TRBJ1-4,ASSLGGGQAAEKLF
TRBV7-2,12,TRBJ2-5,ASSLARLQETQY
TRBV7-2,12,TRBJ2-7,ATRAGTGPYEQY
TRBV4-3,15,TRBJ2-3,ASSQDLAGALTDTQY
TRBV4-1,13,TRBJ1-1,ASSQEVVLVTEAF
TRBV4-2,13,TRBJ1-5,ASSQSGTASQPQH